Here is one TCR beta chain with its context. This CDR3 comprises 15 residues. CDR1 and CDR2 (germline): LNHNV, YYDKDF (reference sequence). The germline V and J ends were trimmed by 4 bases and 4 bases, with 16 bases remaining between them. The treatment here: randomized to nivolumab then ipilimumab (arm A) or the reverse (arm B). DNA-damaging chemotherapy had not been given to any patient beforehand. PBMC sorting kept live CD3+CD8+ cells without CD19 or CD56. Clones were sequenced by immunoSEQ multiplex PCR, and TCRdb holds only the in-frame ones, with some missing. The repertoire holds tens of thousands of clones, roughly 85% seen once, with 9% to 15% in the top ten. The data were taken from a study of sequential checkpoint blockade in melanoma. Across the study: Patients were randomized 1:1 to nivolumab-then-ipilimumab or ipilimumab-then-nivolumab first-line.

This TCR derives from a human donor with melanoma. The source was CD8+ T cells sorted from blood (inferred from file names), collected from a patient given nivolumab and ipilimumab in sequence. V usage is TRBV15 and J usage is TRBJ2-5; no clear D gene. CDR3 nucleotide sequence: TGTGCCACCAGCACGGCTACAGAAACGCGAGAGACCCAGTACTTC. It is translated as CATSTATETRETQYF.